The 5 T cell receptor beta chains given below trace back to one sample, sequenced in a study of cytomegalovirus exposure and HLA in healthy donors (dated by TCRdb to 2016 to 2017). To prepare the library, the immunoSEQ multiplex PCR assay was applied. For the multiplex PCR, a mixture combining 60 forward primers for TCR Vbeta segments and 13 reverse primers for TCR Jbeta segments was used. This immuneACCESS table, as held by TCRdb, lists in-frame sequences with V and J called but not all clones. Of the missing ones, under half trace to an unresolved V gene in checked studies; the others have no known cause. Within this sample are around 190,000 clones, with around 80% of them counted one time only. In total, the top ten clones hold approximately 1.1% of the sample. The sample consisted of PBMCs. These receptors came from a woman in her 40s in good health and CMV-seronegative.

The chain joins TRBV6-5 to TRBJ1-1; D unclear. The V and J ends lost 5 bases and 11 bases respectively, with 21 bases between them. The CDR3 totals 14 residues. Germline V gene data show CDR1 as MNHEY and CDR2 as SVGAGI. The CDR3 here is CASSRTQGRLEAFF. For the CDR3, the DNA is TGTGCCAGCAGTCGCACCCAAGGGAGGTTGGAGGCTTTCTTT.

The chain has TRBV30 and TRBJ1-1; D gene uncertain. The V end was cut by 7 bases, the J end by 4 bases, with 7 bases between. CDR3 length: 10 residues. Germline CDR1 is GTSNPN and CDR2 is SVGIG (reference sequence). CDR3 protein: CAFIGTEAFF. CDR3 coding DNA: TGTGCCTTTATCGGCACTGAAGCTTTCTTT.

The genes are TRBV4-3 and TRBJ2-3; 8 bases line up with TRBD2. Germline V gene data show CDR1 as LGHNA and CDR2 as YSLEER. The CDR3 runs 13 residues. Losses at the gene ends were 2 bases for V and 5 bases for J; bases not matched to a gene: 0. CDR3 sequence (DNA): TGCGCCAGCAGCCAACGGGGGGGAGATACGCAGTATTTT. Its protein product is CASSQRGGDTQYF.

The chain uses TRBV20-1 and TRBJ1-2; D remains ambiguous. The germline V gene encodes CDR1 DFQATT and CDR2 SNEGSKA (reference sequence). The length of the CDR3 is 11 residues. In nucleotides, the CDR3 is TGCGGCGCCCGGACTACCTATGGCTACACCTTC. This codes for CGARTTYGYTF.

This chain connects TRBV9 to TRBJ2-3, with 12 bases fitting TRBD2. Germline assignment: CDR1 SGDLS and CDR2 YYNGEE. V trimming: 4 bases; J trimming: 4 bases; junction bases outside the gene matches: 16. The CDR3 extends over 19 amino acids. This CDR3 is CASSPLGLAGGGGSDTQYF. The CDR3 bases are TGTGCCAGCAGCCCTCTTGGGCTAGCGGGAGGGGGCGGGTCAGATACGCAGTATTTT.